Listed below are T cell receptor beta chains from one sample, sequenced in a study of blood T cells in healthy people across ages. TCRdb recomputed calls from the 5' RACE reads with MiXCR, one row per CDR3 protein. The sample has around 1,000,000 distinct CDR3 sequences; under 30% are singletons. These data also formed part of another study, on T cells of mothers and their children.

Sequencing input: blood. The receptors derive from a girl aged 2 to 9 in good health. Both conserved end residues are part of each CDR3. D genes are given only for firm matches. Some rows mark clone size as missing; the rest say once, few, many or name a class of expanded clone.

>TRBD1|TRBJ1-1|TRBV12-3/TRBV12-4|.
CASNPQGRSTEAFF
TGTGCCAGCAACCCACAGGGGCGAAGCACTGAAGCTTTCTTT
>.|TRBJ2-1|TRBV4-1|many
CASSRDTSLFQNEQFF
TGCGCCAGCAGCAGAGACACTAGCTTATTCCAGAATGAGCAGTTCTTC
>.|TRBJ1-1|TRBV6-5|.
CASSPPVRITEAFF
TGTGCCAGCAGCCCCCCGGTAAGGATCACTGAAGCTTTCTTT
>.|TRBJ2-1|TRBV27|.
CASSLAGPTYYNEQFF
TGTGCCAGCAGCCTCGCTGGCCCAACCTATTACAATGAGCAGTTCTTC
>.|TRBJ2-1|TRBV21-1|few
CAGSSQTRMSYNEQFF
TGTGCCGGCAGCAGCCAGACAAGGATGTCCTACAATGAGCAGTTCTTC
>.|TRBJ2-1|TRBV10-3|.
CAVVGGSYNEQFF
TGTGCCGTCGTTGGGGGCTCCTACAATGAGCAGTTCTTC
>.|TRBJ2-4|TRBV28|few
CASTPGPWSRGDIQYF
TGTGCCAGCACCCCCGGACCCTGGTCCAGGGGGGACATTCAGTACTTC
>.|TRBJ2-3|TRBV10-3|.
CAISGRLQDTQYF
TGTGCCATCAGTGGCCGACTGCAAGATACGCAGTATTTT
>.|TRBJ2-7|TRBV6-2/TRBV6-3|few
CASSRNLPEQYF
TGTGCCAGCAGTAGGAACCTACCGGAGCAGTACTTC
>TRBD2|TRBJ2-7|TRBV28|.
CASYGGGTYEQYF
TGTGCCAGTTATGGGGGGGGAACCTACGAGCAGTACTTC
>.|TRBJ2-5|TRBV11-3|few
CASSSRTVRETQYF
TGTGCCAGCAGCAGTAGGACAGTCCGGGAGACCCAGTACTTC
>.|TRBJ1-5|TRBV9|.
CASSVTGGPYQPQHF
TGTGCCAGCAGCGTCACCGGGGGCCCATATCAGCCCCAGCATTTT
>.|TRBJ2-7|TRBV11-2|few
CASSPPGVGEQYF
TGTGCCAGCAGCCCCCCGGGGGTAGGCGAGCAGTACTTC
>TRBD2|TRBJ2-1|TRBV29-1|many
CSVEGLSGGVDEQFF
TGCAGCGTTGAAGGCCTTAGCGGGGGGGTGGATGAGCAGTTCTTC
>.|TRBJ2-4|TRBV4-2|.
CASSQAGVWYF
TGTGCCAGCAGCCAGGCCGGCGTATGGTACTTC
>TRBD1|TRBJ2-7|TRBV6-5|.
CASRSQGLRSYEQYF
TGTGCCAGCAGATCACAGGGGCTCCGGTCCTACGAGCAGTACTTC
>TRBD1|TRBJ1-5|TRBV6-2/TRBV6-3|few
CASSYITGTVNQPQHF
TGTGCCAGCAGTTACATTACCGGGACAGTCAATCAGCCCCAGCATTTT
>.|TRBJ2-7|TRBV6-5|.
CASSYSGDGGRSPYEQYF
TGTGCCAGCAGTTACTCGGGGGACGGGGGTCGATCTCCCTACGAGCAGTACTTC
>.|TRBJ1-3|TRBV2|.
CASSVLAGNTIYF
TGTGCCAGCAGCGTCCTGGCCGGAAACACCATATATTTT
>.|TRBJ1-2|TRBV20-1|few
CSARLLAGIDYGYTF
TGCAGTGCTAGGCTCCTGGCAGGGATCGACTATGGCTACACCTTC
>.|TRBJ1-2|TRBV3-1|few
CASSQVRGLYGYTF
TGTGCCAGCAGCCAAGTTCGGGGACTTTATGGCTACACCTTC
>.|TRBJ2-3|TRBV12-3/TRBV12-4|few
CASSPRGGAMGTDTQYF
TGTGCCAGCAGTCCCCGAGGGGGGGCCATGGGCACAGATACGCAGTATTTT
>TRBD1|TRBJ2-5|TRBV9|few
CASSAGQGEETQYF
TGTGCCAGCAGCGCCGGACAGGGGGAAGAGACCCAGTACTTC
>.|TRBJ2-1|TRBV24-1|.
CATSGVSSYNEQFF
TGTGCCACCAGTGGCGTAAGCTCCTACAATGAGCAGTTCTTC
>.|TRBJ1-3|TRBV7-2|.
CASSLDSTTGNTIYF
TGTGCCAGCAGCTTAGATTCGACTACGGGAAACACCATATATTTT
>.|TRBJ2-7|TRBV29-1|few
CSVGPRGGEQYF
TGCAGCGTTGGACCCAGGGGAGGCGAGCAGTACTTC
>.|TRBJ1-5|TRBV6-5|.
CASSYRGGSNQPQHF
TGTGCCAGCAGTTACCGGGGTGGTAGCAATCAGCCCCAGCATTTT
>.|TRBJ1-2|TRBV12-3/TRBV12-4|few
CASSFGGHGYTF
TGTGCCAGCAGTTTCGGGGGTCATGGCTACACCTTC
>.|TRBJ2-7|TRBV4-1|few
CASSQDGTGYYEQYF
TGTGCCAGCAGCCAAGATGGCACAGGGTACTACGAGCAGTACTTC
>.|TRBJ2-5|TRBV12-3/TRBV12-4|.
CASSLGQGDWETQYF
TGTGCCAGCAGTTTAGGGCAGGGAGATTGGGAGACCCAGTACTTC
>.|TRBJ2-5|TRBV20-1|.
CSANLWRGGGETQYF
TGCAGTGCTAACCTTTGGAGGGGAGGTGGAGAGACCCAGTACTTC
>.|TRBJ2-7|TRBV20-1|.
CSAREGGTAYEQYF
TGCAGTGCTAGAGAAGGGGGAACCGCCTACGAGCAGTACTTC
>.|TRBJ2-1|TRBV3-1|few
CASSQERGGKVF
TGTGCCAGCAGCCAAGAAAGGGGCGGTAAGGTCTTC
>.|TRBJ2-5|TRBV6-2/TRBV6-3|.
CASMWGGETQYF
TGTGCCAGCATGTGGGGAGGAGAGACCCAGTACTTC
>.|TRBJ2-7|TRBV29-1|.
CSVLMYEQYF
TGCAGCGTTTTAATGTACGAGCAGTACTTC
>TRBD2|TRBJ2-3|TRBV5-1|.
CTSSAIGLAAPTDTQYF
TGCACCAGCAGCGCCATTGGACTAGCGGCCCCCACGGATACGCAGTATTTT
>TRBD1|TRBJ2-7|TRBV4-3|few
CASSQDRTGVYEQYF
TGCGCCAGCAGCCAAGACCGGACAGGGGTCTACGAGCAGTACTTC
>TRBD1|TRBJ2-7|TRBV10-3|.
CASRGTGEQYF
TGTGCCAGCCGAGGGACAGGAGAGCAGTACTTC
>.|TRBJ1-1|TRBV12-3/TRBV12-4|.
CASSTDTYTEAFF
TGTGCCAGCAGCACGGACACATACACTGAAGCTTTCTTT
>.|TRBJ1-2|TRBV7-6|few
CASSSSAADYTF
TGTGCCAGCAGCTCGTCTGCTGCGGACTACACCTTC
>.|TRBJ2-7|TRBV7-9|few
CASSGQLTYEQYF
TGTGCCAGCAGCGGACAGCTGACCTACGAGCAGTACTTC
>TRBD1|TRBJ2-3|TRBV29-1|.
CSVSDSGGYGADTQYF
TGCAGCGTTTCCGATTCAGGGGGCTATGGAGCAGATACGCAGTATTTT
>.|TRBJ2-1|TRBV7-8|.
CASSESTGRISYNEQFF
TGTGCCAGCAGCGAATCGACAGGGAGGATCTCCTACAATGAGCAGTTCTTC
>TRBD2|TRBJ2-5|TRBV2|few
CASSDSPGSGEETQYF
TGTGCCAGCAGTGATTCCCCAGGTAGCGGGGAAGAGACCCAGTACTTC
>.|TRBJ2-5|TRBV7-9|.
CASGADSYEQYF
TGTGCCAGCGGAGCCGACTCCTACGAGCAGTATTTC
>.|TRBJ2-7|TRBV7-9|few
CASSLSWGSYEQYF
TGTGCCAGCAGCTTATCCTGGGGGTCCTACGAGCAGTACTTC
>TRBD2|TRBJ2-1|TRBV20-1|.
CSARDPSGLAGISSYNEQFF
TGCAGTGCTAGAGATCCATCGGGACTAGCGGGGATAAGCTCCTACAATGAGCAGTTCTTC
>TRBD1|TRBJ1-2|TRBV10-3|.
CAISFQGANGYTF
TGTGCCATCAGTTTCCAGGGGGCGAATGGCTACACCTTC
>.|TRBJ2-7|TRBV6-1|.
CASSGNRAFYEQYF
TGTGCCAGCAGTGGGAACAGGGCATTCTACGAGCAGTACTTC
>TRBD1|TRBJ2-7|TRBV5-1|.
CASSFDLRGSTYEQYF
TGCGCCAGCAGCTTCGATCTCAGGGGGTCCACCTACGAGCAGTACTTC
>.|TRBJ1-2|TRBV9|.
CASSGDLRHYGYTF
TGTGCCAGCAGCGGGGACCTTCGTCATTATGGCTACACCTTC
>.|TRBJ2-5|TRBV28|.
CASSWNSLETQYF
TGTGCCAGCAGTTGGAACAGTTTAGAGACCCAGTACTTC
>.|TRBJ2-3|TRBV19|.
CASSSGAEADTQYF
TGTGCCAGTAGTAGCGGAGCCGAAGCCGATACGCAGTATTTT
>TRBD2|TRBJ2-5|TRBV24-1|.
CATSDGTGTRETQYF
TGTGCCACCAGTGATGGGACGGGGACTAGAGAGACCCAGTACTTC
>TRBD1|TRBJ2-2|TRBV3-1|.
CASSPRRQGLGLAPGELFF
TGTGCCAGCAGCCCCCGAAGACAGGGGCTCGGTCTAGCCCCCGGGGAGCTGTTTTTT
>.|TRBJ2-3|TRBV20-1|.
CSARDGGKMTTDTQYF
TGCAGTGCTAGAGATGGAGGTAAAATGACCACAGATACGCAGTATTTT
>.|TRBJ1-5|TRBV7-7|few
CASSLSYSQPQHF
TGTGCTAGCAGCTTATCCTATTCTCAGCCCCAGCATTTT